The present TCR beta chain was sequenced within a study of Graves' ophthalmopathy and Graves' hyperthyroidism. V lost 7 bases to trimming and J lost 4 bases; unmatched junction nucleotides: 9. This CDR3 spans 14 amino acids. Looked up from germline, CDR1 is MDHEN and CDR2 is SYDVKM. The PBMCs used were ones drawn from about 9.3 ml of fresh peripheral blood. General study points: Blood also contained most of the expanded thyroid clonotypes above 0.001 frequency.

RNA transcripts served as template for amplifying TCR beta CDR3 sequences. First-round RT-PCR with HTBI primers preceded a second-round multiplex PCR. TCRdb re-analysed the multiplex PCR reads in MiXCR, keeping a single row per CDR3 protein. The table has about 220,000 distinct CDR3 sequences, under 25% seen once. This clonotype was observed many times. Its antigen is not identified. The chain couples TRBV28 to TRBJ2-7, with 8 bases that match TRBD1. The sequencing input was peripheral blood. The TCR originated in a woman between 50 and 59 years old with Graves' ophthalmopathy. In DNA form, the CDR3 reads TGTGCCAGCATTACCCTCAGGGGGCGATACGAGCAGTACTTC. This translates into CASITLRGRYEQYF.